The rows below give T cell receptor beta chains drawn from one sample of a study of cytomegalovirus exposure and HLA in healthy donors. TCRdb keeps only in-frame clones here, not all; method: immunoSEQ multiplex PCR. This table has roughly 140,000 clones, around three quarters appearing once. Sequenced material: PBMCs. The origin of the receptors is a woman in her thirties or forties in good health and CMV-seropositive. Both conserved end residues are part of each CDR3. Fields, in order: J gene, V gene, clone size, D gene, CDR3 DNA, CDR3 protein. D genes are given only for firm matches. Size is stated for part of the rows, as once, few or many counts, or as a class when the clone is expanded.

>TRBJ1-5|TRBV2|medium-sized|-
TGTGCCAGCAGCAACTGGGCAAATCAGCCCCAGCATTTT
CASSNWANQPQHF
>TRBJ2-7|TRBV19|-|-
TGTGCCAGTAGTGGTCGTTCGACAGGTTTCCACGAGCAGTACTTC
CASSGRSTGFHEQYF
>TRBJ2-3|TRBV28|-|-
TGTGCCAGCAGTTTTTCTGGGGGGGATACGCAGTATTTT
CASSFSGGDTQYF
>TRBJ2-5|TRBV10-3|-|-
TGTGCCATCAGTTCTCTAGGAGGGGCCGAGACCCAGTACTTC
CAISSLGGAETQYF
>TRBJ2-1|TRBV5-1|-|TRBD2
TGCGCCAGCAGCTTGATTCCCCCCGGCGGGAGTTCCTACAATGAGCAGTTCTTC
CASSLIPPGGSSYNEQFF
>TRBJ1-2|TRBV5-4|-|TRBD1
TGTGCCAGCAGCTTGATGGCGGGACAGGGAAGGAACTATGGCTACACCTTC
CASSLMAGQGRNYGYTF
>TRBJ1-5|TRBV28|-|TRBD1
TGTGCCAGCAATTTTGTAGGACAGGGGCGGCAGCCCCAGCATTTT
CASNFVGQGRQPQHF
>TRBJ2-2|TRBV5-1|-|TRBD2
TGCGCCAGCAGCCCTCGAAATGGGCGGGAGTATACCGGGGAGCTGTTTTTT
CASSPRNGREYTGELFF
>TRBJ2-1|TRBV5-1|-|TRBD2
TGCGCCAGCAGCTCCGCGGGGACTAGCGGGAGTTACAATGAGCAGTTCTTC
CASSSAGTSGSYNEQFF
>TRBJ1-5|TRBV6-1|-|-
TGTGCCAGCAGGCCACTGGTGGGAGGGGCTCAGCCCCAGCATTTT
CASRPLVGGAQPQHF
>TRBJ2-5|TRBV27|-|-
TGTGCCAGCAGTTACCAGGGGTTCCAAGAGACCCAGTACTTC
CASSYQGFQETQYF
>TRBJ2-7|TRBV6-5|-|TRBD2
TGTGCCAGCAGTTCCTCCTCTAGCGGGAGACACGAGCAGTACTTC
CASSSSSSGRHEQYF
>TRBJ2-2|TRBV7-8|-|-
TGTGCCAGCAGCTTGGGAGATAACACCGGGGAGCTGTTTTTT
CASSLGDNTGELFF
>TRBJ1-1|TRBV18|-|-
TGTGCCAGCTCCCCCATGACAGCCAACACTGAAGCTTTCTTT
CASSPMTANTEAFF
>TRBJ1-1|TRBV9|-|TRBD1
TGTGCCAGCAGCGTAGCTGGGACAGGGAGTGACACTGAAGCTTTCTTT
CASSVAGTGSDTEAFF
>TRBJ2-7|TRBV11-3|-|TRBD2
TGTGCCAGCAGCTTGTTAGCGGGAACGGGGAACGAGCAGTACTTC
CASSLLAGTGNEQYF
>TRBJ2-1|TRBV7-3|few|-
TGTGCCAGCAGCTCTTCTAGCCACAATGAGCAGTTCTTC
CASSSSSHNEQFF
>TRBJ2-5|TRBV4-1|-|-
TGCGCCAGCAGCCAAACGGGAAAAAACCAAGAGACCCAGTACTTC
CASSQTGKNQETQYF
>TRBJ2-5|TRBV28|-|-
TGTGCCAGCAGTTTAGACTTTCAAGAGACCCAGTACTTC
CASSLDFQETQYF
>TRBJ2-7|TRBV11-3|few|-
TGTGCCAGCAGCTTATTCAGGGCTTACGAGCAGTACTTC
CASSLFRAYEQYF
>TRBJ2-5|TRBV7-6|-|TRBD2
TGTGCCAGCAGCACAGGGACTAGTGAGACCCAGTACTTC
CASSTGTSETQYF
>TRBJ2-7|TRBV21-1|-|-
TGTGCCAGCAGACCCTTGGGGAGCCTTCAGGCCTCCTACGAGCAGTACTTC
CASRPLGSLQASYEQYF
>TRBJ2-7|TRBV11-2|few|TRBD2
TGTGCCAGCAGCCAAGACATGACTAGCGGGAGCCACGAGCAGTACTTC
CASSQDMTSGSHEQYF
>TRBJ2-5|TRBV7-7|-|-
TGTGCTAGCAGCCCGGGGTGGAGGGAGACCCAGTACTTC
CASSPGWRETQYF
>TRBJ2-2|TRBV9|-|TRBD2
TGTGCCAGCAGCGTAGGCTCCCTAGCGGGAGAAAACACCGGGGAGCTGTTTTTT
CASSVGSLAGENTGELFF
>TRBJ2-5|TRBV2|-|TRBD2
TGTGCCAGCAGGACCTCTAGCGGGGGGTACCAAGAGACCCAGTACTTC
CASRTSSGGYQETQYF
>TRBJ2-5|TRBV4-1|-|-
TGCGCCAGCAGCCAAGATTGGCGGGGTGGGCCGTGGACCCAGTACTTC
CASSQDWRGGPWTQYF
>TRBJ2-7|TRBV13|once|-
TGTGCCAGCAGCTCCAGGGGTTCTTACGAGCAGTACTTC
CASSSRGSYEQYF
>TRBJ2-2|TRBV2|-|-
TGTGCCAGCAGTCCCGTGGGGGGGCAAAACACCGGGGAGCTGTTTTTT
CASSPVGGQNTGELFF
>TRBJ2-1|TRBV9|-|TRBD1
TGTGCCAGCAGCGTAGGGGACAGGGTGAAGGGAATGGTCGACAATGAGCAGTTCTTC
CASSVGDRVKGMVDNEQFF
>TRBJ2-2|TRBV19|-|-
TGTGCCAGTAGTATCGGGTCTGGAGGCACCGGGGAGCTGTTTTTT
CASSIGSGGTGELFF
>TRBJ1-1|TRBV20-1|-|-
TGCAGTGCGCGACAAAACACTGAAGCTTTCTTT
CSARQNTEAFF
>TRBJ1-2|TRBV25-1|-|-
TGTGCCAGCAGCGGGTCGCTCCGGGGCTACACCTTC
CASSGSLRGYTF
>TRBJ2-5|TRBV30|-|-
TGTGCCTGCTCGGAGGGGGGGCTTGGGGAGACCCAGTACTTC
CACSEGGLGETQYF
>TRBJ2-7|TRBV6-5|-|TRBD2
TGTGCCAGCACCGAAAGACTAGCGGCGTACGAGCAGTACTTC
CASTERLAAYEQYF
>TRBJ2-5|TRBV29-1|-|TRBD1
TGCAGCGTTGAAGCCACCGGGACAGGCCCCGGGGAGCAGTACTTC
CSVEATGTGPGEQYF
>TRBJ2-5|TRBV7-9|-|-
TGTGCCAGCAGCCCGCGGTGGGGCAGCCAAGAGACCCAGTACTTC
CASSPRWGSQETQYF
>TRBJ2-5|TRBV30|once|-
TGTGCCTGGAGTAGAGGCAGACAAGAGACCCAGTACTTC
CAWSRGRQETQYF
>TRBJ1-2|TRBV30|-|TRBD1
TGTGCCTGGAGCAAAGAGACAGGGGGCAATGGCTACACCTTC
CAWSKETGGNGYTF
>TRBJ2-1|TRBV10-2|few|TRBD2
TGCGCCAGCAGGCGGCTAGCGGGAGGCCGCAATGAGCAGTTCTTC
CASRRLAGGRNEQFF
>TRBJ1-2|TRBV7-2|-|-
TGTGCCAGCAGCTCGCAGACAGAGTACTATGGCTACACCTTC
CASSSQTEYYGYTF
>TRBJ1-1|TRBV9|-|-
TGTGCCAGCAGCCCCAGGGGCCGAATGAACACTGAAGCTTTCTTT
CASSPRGRMNTEAFF
>TRBJ2-5|TRBV7-6|-|TRBD2
TGTGCCAGCAGCCCCGTTCTAGCGGGACAAGAGACCCAGTACTTC
CASSPVLAGQETQYF
>TRBJ1-1|TRBV4-1|-|-
TGCGCCAGCAGCCTAAGGGCCACAGGGAACACTGAAGCTTTCTTT
CASSLRATGNTEAFF
>TRBJ1-1|TRBV28|-|TRBD1
TGTGCCAGCAGTTCCCCGGGACAGGGGTCTGAAGCTTTCTTT
CASSSPGQGSEAFF
>TRBJ2-3|TRBV9|-|TRBD2
TGTGCCAGCAGCGTCGGGACTATAAACACAGATACGCAGTATTTT
CASSVGTINTDTQYF
>TRBJ1-6|TRBV6-5|-|-
TGTGCCAGCAGTTACTCCGGGACTGAAAATTCACCCCTCCACTTT
CASSYSGTENSPLHF
>TRBJ2-6|TRBV7-2|-|-
TGTGCCAGCAGCTTAGGGCTCTCTGGGGCCAACGTCCTGACTTTC
CASSLGLSGANVLTF
>TRBJ2-2|TRBV7-9|-|TRBD2
TGTGCCAGCAGCCGTGGACGGCTAGCGGGACCAAGAGACACCGGGGAGCTGTTTTTT
CASSRGRLAGPRDTGELFF
>TRBJ2-3|TRBV5-8|-|-
TGTGCCAGCAGCTTCGCGATAAGCACAGATACGCAGTATTTT
CASSFAISTDTQYF
>TRBJ1-5|TRBV7-9|-|-
TGTGCCAGCAGCCCAATCGTCGGGCAGCCCCAGCATTTT
CASSPIVGQPQHF
>TRBJ1-4|TRBV30|-|-
TGTGCCTGGGCTCAGGGCTCAATGGGAAAACTGTTTTTT
CAWAQGSMGKLFF
>TRBJ2-1|TRBV7-6|-|TRBD2
TGTGCCAGCAGCTTAGGGACTAGCGGCTACAATGAGCAGTTCTTC
CASSLGTSGYNEQFF
>TRBJ2-7|TRBV10-3|few|TRBD1
TGTGCCATCAGTGAGGAACAGGGGATTGCTCCGGACGAGCAGTACTTC
CAISEEQGIAPDEQYF
>TRBJ1-2|TRBV7-8|-|TRBD1
TGTGCCAGCAGCAAGACAGGGGTCTATGGCTACACCTTC
CASSKTGVYGYTF
>TRBJ2-5|TRBV2|-|TRBD2
TGTGCCAGCACGCGGACTAGCGGGAGGTTGGAGACCCAGTACTTC
CASTRTSGRLETQYF
>TRBJ2-1|TRBV11-3|-|TRBD1
TGTGCCAGCAGCTTGGGACAGGGGCGGAATGAGCAGTTCTTC
CASSLGQGRNEQFF
>TRBJ1-5|TRBV21-1|-|-
TGTGCCAGCAGCAAAATCCGGGACAGGTTCTATCAGCCCCAGCATTTT
CASSKIRDRFYQPQHF
>TRBJ2-2|TRBV30|-|TRBD2
TGTGCTTGGGGACTAGCCACCGGGGAGCTGTTTTTT
CAWGLATGELFF
>TRBJ1-1|TRBV19|-|TRBD1
TGTGCCAGTAGTGCCCAGGGGGTCCCTGAAGCTTTCTTT
CASSAQGVPEAFF